The rows below give T cell receptor beta chains drawn from one sample of a study of T cells in localized non-small cell lung cancer. Sequencing used immunoSEQ multiplex PCR; TCRdb keeps in-frame clones, though not all of them. This repertoire shows about 27,000 clones, roughly nine tenths found once; its top ten account for roughly 13%. Sequenced here: peripheral blood, sampled before any cancer treatment. These receptors were obtained from a female donor older than 55 with stage II squamous cell lung carcinoma. Each CDR3 is given with its conserved first and last residue. A D gene is named only where the DNA matches it firmly.

NA,TRBJ1-5,TRBV7-6,CASSAGGTNQPQHF
NA,TRBJ1-5,TRBV2,CASGAGQEQPQHF
NA,TRBJ1-4,TRBV7-2,CASSPGGGTNEKLFF
NA,TRBJ2-5,TRBV30,CAWSVLQETQYF
TRBD2,TRBJ2-7,TRBV5-1,CASTATGSGDLEQYF
TRBD1,TRBJ1-1,TRBV28,CASSPNRGRPGSEAFF
TRBD1,TRBJ2-3,TRBV7-9,CASRNTFLGQRTDTQYF
TRBD2,TRBJ2-1,TRBV7-2,CASSLGLADNNEQFF
NA,TRBJ2-7,TRBV18,CASSDVSYEQYF
NA,TRBJ1-1,TRBV7-9,CASSLANSLNTEAFF
NA,TRBJ1-4,TRBV30,CAWRLIDEKLFF
TRBD1,TRBJ1-1,TRBV5-1,CASSPQGAGTEAFF
TRBD1,TRBJ1-6,TRBV27,CASSGDRASSPLHF
NA,TRBJ2-5,TRBV5-1,CASSLGAGYETQYF
TRBD2,TRBJ2-2,TRBV6-6,CASSYATSGGTGELFF
TRBD2,TRBJ2-2,TRBV6-5,CASSYSAGGEGGELFF
TRBD2,TRBJ2-3,TRBV7-2,CASSMRLAGGPIRADTQYF
TRBD1,TRBJ1-1,TRBV28,CASSVRDRGRTTEAFF
NA,TRBJ2-2,TRBV11-2,CASSLDNGSGELFF
NA,TRBJ1-4,TRBV19,CASSINSDNEKLFF
NA,TRBJ2-2,TRBV2,CASREGGSNTGELFF
TRBD2,TRBJ2-5,TRBV7-2,CASSLMGGETQYF
NA,TRBJ2-7,TRBV7-9,CASSLGRTSYEQYF
NA,TRBJ1-5,TRBV30,CAWSVLGLGQPQHF
NA,TRBJ1-1,TRBV19,CASSHPPGSILNTEAFF
NA,TRBJ2-7,TRBV7-2,CASSFGDGAYEQYF
NA,TRBJ1-2,TRBV28,CASRPGGGDTGIYGYTF
NA,TRBJ2-2,TRBV11-3,CASSSIGAGELFF
TRBD2,TRBJ2-1,TRBV7-7,CASSPGGYNEQFF
NA,TRBJ1-1,TRBV11-2,CASSLDETTEAFF
NA,TRBJ1-5,TRBV2,CASSFTGDQPQHF
NA,TRBJ2-1,TRBV7-9,CASSSKASSSYNEQFF
TRBD1,TRBJ1-2,TRBV30,CAWSPGDRSYGYTF
TRBD1,TRBJ1-1,TRBV18,CASSLLTGRNTEAFF
NA,TRBJ2-3,TRBV19,CASSDRGSSTDTQYF
TRBD2,TRBJ2-3,TRBV7-6,CASSLGSGGTDTQYF
TRBD2,TRBJ2-1,TRBV4-3,CASRSNFRDYYNEQFF
NA,TRBJ1-1,TRBV7-3,CASSLGSYTEAFF
NA,TRBJ2-7,TRBV7-8,CASSSFRENHYEQYF
NA,TRBJ2-2,TRBV5-1,CASSLGMERLPTGELFF
NA,TRBJ2-7,TRBV6-5,CASSYWSPGYEQYF
NA,TRBJ2-2,TRBV6-5,CATSGVGPATGELFF
TRBD2,TRBJ2-2,TRBV4-2,CASSQEVAGETGELFF
NA,TRBJ2-2,TRBV5-4,CASSLEQGLTGELFF
NA,TRBJ1-2,TRBV6-1,CASSEVSLGGYTF
TRBD2,TRBJ2-1,TRBV6-6,CASSYSRASGNEQFF
NA,TRBJ1-1,TRBV28,CASNGGTEAFF
NA,TRBJ1-5,TRBV28,CASSLRGGQPQHF
TRBD2,TRBJ2-7,TRBV29-1,CSVVWASGNSYEQYF
TRBD1,TRBJ2-6,TRBV11-1,CASSRQGMSGANVLTF
TRBD1,TRBJ1-2,TRBV7-9,CASREGARSYTF
NA,TRBJ2-6,TRBV4-1,CASSQEWAGKGSGANVLTF
NA,TRBJ1-1,TRBV19,CASTEQGHNEAFF
NA,TRBJ2-5,TRBV10-1,CAIIFQETQYF
NA,TRBJ2-1,TRBV5-1,CASSLAFEVYVNEQFF
NA,TRBJ2-7,TRBV10-1,CASSESAGQSTYEQYF
NA,TRBJ2-3,TRBV7-2,CASSLWDLGTDTQYF
NA,TRBJ1-1,TRBV10-3,CAISEGRGNTEAFF
NA,TRBJ1-1,TRBV5-6,CASSLREREAFF